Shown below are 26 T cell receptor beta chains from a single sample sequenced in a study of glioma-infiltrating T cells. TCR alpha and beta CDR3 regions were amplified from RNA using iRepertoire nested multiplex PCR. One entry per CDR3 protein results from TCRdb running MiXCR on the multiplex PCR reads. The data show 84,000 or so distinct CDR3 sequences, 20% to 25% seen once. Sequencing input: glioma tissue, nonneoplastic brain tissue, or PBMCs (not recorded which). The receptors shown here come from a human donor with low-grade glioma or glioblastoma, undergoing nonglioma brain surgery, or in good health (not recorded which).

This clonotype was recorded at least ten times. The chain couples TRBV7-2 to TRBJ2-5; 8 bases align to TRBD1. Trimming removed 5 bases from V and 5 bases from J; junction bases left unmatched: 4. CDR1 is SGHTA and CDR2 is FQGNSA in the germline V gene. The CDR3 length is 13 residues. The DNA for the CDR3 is TGTGCCAGCAGCGAGGACAGGGAGGAGACCCAGTACTTC. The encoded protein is CASSEDREETQYF. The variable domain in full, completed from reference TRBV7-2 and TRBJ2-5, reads GAGVSQSPSNKVTEKGKDVELRCDPISGHTALYWYRQSLGQGLEFLIYFQGNSAPDKSGLPSDRFSAERTGGSVSTLTIQRTQQEDSAVYLCASSEDREETQYFGPGTRLLVL.

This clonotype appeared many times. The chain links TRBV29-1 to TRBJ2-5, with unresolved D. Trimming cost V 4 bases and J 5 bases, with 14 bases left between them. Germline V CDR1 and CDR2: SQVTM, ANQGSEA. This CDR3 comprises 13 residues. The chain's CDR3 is CSVVKGVKETQYF. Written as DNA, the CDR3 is TGCAGCGTTGTGAAAGGAGTAAAGGAGACCCAGTACTTC. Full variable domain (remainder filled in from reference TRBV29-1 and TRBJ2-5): SAVISQKPSRDICQRGTSLTIQCQVDSQVTMMFWYRQQPGQSLTLIATANQGSEATYESGFVIDKFPISRPNLTFSTLTVSNMSPEDSSIYLCSVVKGVKETQYFGPGTRLLVL.

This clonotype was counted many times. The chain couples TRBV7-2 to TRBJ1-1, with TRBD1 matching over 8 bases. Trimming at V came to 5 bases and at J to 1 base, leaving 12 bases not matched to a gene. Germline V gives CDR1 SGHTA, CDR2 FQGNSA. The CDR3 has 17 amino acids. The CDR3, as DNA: TGTGCCAGCAGCATATACGGACAGGGCAAGACGAACACTGAAGCTTTCTTT. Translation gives CASSIYGQGKTNTEAFF.

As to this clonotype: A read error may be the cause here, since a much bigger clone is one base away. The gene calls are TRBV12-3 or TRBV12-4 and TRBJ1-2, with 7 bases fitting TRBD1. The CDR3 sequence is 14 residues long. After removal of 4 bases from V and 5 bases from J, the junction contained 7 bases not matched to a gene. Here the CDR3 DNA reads TGTGCCAGCAGTTCTCCAGACAGGGTTTATGGCTACACCTTC. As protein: CASSSPDRVYGYTF.

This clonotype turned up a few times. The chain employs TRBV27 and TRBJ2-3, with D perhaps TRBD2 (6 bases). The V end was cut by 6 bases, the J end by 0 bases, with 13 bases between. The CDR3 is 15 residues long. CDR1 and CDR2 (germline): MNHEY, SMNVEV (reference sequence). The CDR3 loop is CASSRRGSSTDTQYF. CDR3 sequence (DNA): TGTGCCAGCAGCCGCCGGGGGAGTAGCACAGATACGCAGTATTTT.

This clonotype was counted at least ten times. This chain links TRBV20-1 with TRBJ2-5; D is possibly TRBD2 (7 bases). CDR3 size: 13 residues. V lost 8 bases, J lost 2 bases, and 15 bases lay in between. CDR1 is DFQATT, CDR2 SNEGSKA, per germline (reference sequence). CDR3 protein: CSRARGGQETQYF. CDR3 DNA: TGCAGTCGAGCAAGGGGGGGGCAAGAGACCCAGTACTTC.

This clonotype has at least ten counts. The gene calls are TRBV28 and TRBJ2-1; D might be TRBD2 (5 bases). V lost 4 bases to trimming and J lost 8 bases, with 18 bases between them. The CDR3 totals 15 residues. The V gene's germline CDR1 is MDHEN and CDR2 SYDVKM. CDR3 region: CASSSLSSRFDEQFF. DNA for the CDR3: TGTGCCAGCAGTTCCCTCTCTAGCAGGTTTGATGAGCAGTTCTTC.

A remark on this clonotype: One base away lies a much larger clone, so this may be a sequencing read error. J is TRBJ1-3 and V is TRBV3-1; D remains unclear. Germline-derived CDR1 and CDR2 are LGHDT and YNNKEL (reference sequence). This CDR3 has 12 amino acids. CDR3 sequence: CASRQGWNTIYF. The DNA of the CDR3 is TGTGCCAGCAGACAAGGTTGGAACACCATATATTTT.

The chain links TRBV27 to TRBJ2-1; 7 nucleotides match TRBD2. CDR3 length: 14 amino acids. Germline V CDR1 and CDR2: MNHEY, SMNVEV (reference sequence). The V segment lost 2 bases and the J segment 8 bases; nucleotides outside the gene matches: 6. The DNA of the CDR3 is TGTGCCAGCAGTTTAGCGGGAGCGTCCTATGAGCAGTTCTTC. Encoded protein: CASSLAGASYEQFF.

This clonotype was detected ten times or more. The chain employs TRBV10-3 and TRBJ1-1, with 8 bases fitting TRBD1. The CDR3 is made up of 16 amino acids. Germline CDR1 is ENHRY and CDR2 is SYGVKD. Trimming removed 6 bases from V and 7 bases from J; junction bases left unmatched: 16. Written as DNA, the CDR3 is TGTGCCATCAGCTCAGGGGGCCCTACGGCAAAACTTGAAGCTTTCTTT. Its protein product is CAISSGGPTAKLEAFF.

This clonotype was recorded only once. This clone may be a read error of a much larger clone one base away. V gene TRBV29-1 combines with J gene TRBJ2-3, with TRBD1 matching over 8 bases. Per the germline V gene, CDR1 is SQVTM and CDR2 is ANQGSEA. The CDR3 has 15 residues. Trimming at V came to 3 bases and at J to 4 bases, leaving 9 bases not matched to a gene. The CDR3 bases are TGCAGCGTTGACGGGGTCAGGGGGCAAGCAGATACGCAGTATTTT. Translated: CSVDGVRGQADTQYF.

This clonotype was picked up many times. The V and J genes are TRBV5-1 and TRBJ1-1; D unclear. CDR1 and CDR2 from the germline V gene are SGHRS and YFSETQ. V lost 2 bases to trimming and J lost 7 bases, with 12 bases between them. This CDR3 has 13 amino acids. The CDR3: CASSFGQTYEAFF. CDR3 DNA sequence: TGCGCCAGCAGCTTTGGGCAGACCTATGAAGCTTTCTTT. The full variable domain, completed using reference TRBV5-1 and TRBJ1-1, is KAGVTQTPRYLIKTRGQQVTLSCSPISGHRSVSWYQQTPGQGLQFLFEYFSETQRNKGNFPGRFSGRQFSNSRSEMNVSTLELGDSALYLCASSFGQTYEAFFGQGTRLTVV.

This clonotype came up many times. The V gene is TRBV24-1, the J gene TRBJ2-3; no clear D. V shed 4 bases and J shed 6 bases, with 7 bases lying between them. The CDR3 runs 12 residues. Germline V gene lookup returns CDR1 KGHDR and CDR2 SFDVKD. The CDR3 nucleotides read TGTGCCACCAGTGACTTTAAGGATACGCAGTATTTT. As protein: CATSDFKDTQYF.

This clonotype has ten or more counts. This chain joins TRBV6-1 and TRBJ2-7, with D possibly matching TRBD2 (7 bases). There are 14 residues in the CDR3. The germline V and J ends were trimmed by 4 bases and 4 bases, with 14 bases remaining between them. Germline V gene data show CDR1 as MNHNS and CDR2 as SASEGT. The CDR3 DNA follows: TGTGCCAGCAGTGCGGGCAGGGGAGGGTACGAGCAGTACTTC. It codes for CASSAGRGGYEQYF.

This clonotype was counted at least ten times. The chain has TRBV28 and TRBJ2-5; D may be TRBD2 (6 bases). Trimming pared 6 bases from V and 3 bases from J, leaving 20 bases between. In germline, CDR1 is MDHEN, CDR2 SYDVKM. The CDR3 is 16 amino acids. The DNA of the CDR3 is TGTGCCAGCAGGGAGGTTAGCGGTACTCGGAAAGAGACCCAGTACTTC. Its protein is CASREVSGTRKETQYF.

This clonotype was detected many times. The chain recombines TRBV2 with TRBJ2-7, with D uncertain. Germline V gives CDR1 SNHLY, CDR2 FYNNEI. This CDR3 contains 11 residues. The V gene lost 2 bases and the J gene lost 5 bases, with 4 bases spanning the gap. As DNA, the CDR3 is TGTGCCAGCAGTGAATGGGACGAGCAGTACTTC. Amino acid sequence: CASSEWDEQYF.

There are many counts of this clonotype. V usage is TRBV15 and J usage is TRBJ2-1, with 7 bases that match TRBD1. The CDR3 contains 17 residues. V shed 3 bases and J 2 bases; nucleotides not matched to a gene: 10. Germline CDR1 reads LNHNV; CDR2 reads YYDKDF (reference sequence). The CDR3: CATSSPGIQGTYNEQFF. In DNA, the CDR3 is TGTGCCACCAGCAGTCCCGGAATACAGGGGACCTACAATGAGCAGTTCTTC.

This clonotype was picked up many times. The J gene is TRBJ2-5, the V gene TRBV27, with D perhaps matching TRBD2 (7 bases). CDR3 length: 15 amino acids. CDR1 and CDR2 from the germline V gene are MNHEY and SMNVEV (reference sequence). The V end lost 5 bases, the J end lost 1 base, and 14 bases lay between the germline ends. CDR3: CASSTLGGGQETQYF. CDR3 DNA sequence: TGTGCCAGCAGTACCCTAGGGGGGGGCCAAGAGACCCAGTACTTC.

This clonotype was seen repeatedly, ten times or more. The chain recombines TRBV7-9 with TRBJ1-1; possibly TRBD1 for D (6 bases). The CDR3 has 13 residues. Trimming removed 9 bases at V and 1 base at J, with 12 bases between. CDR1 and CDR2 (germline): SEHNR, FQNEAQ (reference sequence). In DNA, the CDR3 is TGTGCCAGTTCGCCGACAGGGAACACTGAAGCTTTCTTT. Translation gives CASSPTGNTEAFF.

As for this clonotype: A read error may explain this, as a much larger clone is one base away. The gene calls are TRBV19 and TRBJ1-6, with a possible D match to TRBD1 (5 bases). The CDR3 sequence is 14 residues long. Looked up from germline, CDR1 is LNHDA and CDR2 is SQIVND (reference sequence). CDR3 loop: CASRGTAMSAPLNF. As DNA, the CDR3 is TGTGCCAGTAGGGGGACCGCGATGTCTGCACCCCTCAACTTT.

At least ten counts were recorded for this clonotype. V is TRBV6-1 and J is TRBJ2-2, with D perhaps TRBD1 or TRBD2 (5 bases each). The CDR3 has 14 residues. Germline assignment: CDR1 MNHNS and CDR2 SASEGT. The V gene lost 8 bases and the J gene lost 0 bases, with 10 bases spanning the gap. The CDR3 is CASERGANTGELFF. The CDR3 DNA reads TGTGCCAGCGAGAGGGGAGCGAACACCGGGGAGCTGTTTTTT.

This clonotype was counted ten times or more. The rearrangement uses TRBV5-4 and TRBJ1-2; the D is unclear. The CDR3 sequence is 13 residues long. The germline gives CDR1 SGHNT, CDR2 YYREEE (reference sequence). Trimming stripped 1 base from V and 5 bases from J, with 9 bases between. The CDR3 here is CASSLSRSYGYTF. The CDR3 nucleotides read TGTGCCAGCAGCTTGTCTAGGAGTTATGGCTACACCTTC.

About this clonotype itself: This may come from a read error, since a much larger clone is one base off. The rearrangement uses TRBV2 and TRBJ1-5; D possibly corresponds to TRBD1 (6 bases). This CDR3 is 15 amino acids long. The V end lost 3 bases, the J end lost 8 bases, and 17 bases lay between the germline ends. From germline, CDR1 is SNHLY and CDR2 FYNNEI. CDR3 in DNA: TGTGCCAGCAGTGACCTCTACAGGGATACTGAGCCCCAGCATTTT. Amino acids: CASSDLYRDTEPQHF. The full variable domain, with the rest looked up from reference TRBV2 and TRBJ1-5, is EPEVTQTPSHQVTQMGQEVILRCVPISNHLYFYWYRQILGQKVEFLVSFYNNEISEKSEIFDDQFSVERPDGSNFTLKIRSTKLEDSAMYFCASSDLYRDTEPQHFGDGTRLSIL.

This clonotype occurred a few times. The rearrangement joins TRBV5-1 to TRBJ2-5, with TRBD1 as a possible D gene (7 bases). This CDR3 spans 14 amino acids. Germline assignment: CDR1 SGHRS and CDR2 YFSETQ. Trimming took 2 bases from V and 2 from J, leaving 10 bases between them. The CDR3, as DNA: TGCGCCAGCAGCTTTGCGGGACAGCAAGAGACCCAGTACTTC. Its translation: CASSFAGQQETQYF. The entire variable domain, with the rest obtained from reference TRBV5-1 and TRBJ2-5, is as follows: KAGVTQTPRYLIKTRGQQVTLSCSPISGHRSVSWYQQTPGQGLQFLFEYFSETQRNKGNFPGRFSGRQFSNSRSEMNVSTLELGDSALYLCASSFAGQQETQYFGPGTRLLVL.

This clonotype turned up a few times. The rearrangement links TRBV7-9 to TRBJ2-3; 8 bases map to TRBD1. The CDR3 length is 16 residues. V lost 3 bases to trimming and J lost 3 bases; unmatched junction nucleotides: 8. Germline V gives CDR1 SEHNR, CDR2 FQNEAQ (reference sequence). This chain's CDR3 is CASSFGDRGLTDTQYF. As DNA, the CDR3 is TGTGCCAGCAGCTTCGGAGACAGGGGTTTGACAGATACGCAGTATTTT.

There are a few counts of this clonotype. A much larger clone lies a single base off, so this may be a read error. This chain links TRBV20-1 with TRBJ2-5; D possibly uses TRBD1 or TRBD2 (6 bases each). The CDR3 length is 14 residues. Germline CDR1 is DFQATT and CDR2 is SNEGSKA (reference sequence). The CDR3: CSATMNGGAGTKYF. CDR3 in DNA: TGCAGTGCCACAATGAACGGGGGCGCGGGGACCAAGTACTTC.